This passage covers 13 T cell receptor beta chains from one sample sequenced in a study of shared clonotypes between healthy human individuals. Using immunoSEQ multiplex PCR, the repertoire was profiled, and TCRdb retains in-frame clones only, with some absent. Here the sample spans 2 million to 3 million clones, roughly 93% being singletons. Sequencing was performed on naive CD4+ T cells from PBMCs. This sample's subset: CD45RA+ positively selected. The receptors here all came from a man younger than 35 in good health. Some clones in this sample may be carry-over from other donors' samples.

The chain links TRBV18 to TRBJ2-7; TRBD2 matches at 12 bases. V shed 5 bases and J 8 bases; nucleotides not matched to a gene: 10. CDR1 KGHSH and CDR2 LQKENI come from the germline V gene. CDR3 length: 15 amino acids. CDR3 bases: TGTGCCAGCTCAGAGCTAGCGGGAGGGCCACCCCAGCAGTACTTC. It specifies CASSELAGGPPQQYF.

The V call is TRBV29-1, the J call TRBJ2-7, with 9 bases that match TRBD1. Trimming cost V 5 bases and J 4 bases; bases outside gene matches: 6. In germline, CDR1 is SQVTM, CDR2 ANQGSEA. The CDR3 covers 13 residues. CDR3 DNA: TGCAGCGTTCGTGGACAGGGGTTTTACGAGCAGTACTTC. Translation: CSVRGQGFYEQYF.

The gene calls are TRBV7-9 and TRBJ2-2, with 7 bases aligning to TRBD1. The CDR3 length is 15 residues. V gave up 5 bases and J gave up 7 bases; unmatched junction bases: 10. CDR1 is SEHNR and CDR2 is FQNEAQ in the germline V gene (reference sequence). The CDR3 coding sequence is TGTGCCAGCAGCCAACAGGGGATCGGGAACGGGGAGCTGTTTTTT. Protein: CASSQQGIGNGELFF. Looking up the rest from reference TRBV7-9 and TRBJ2-2 gives the full variable domain: DTGVSQNPRHKITKRGQNVTFRCDPISEHNRLYWYRQTLGQGPEFLTYFQNEAQLEKSRLLSDRFSAERPKGSFSTLEIQRTEQGDSAMYLCASSQQGIGNGELFFGEGSRLTVL.

The chain carries TRBV28 and TRBJ2-3, with TRBD1 as a possible D gene (5 bases). The length of the CDR3 is 15 residues. Germline CDR1 and CDR2: MDHEN and SYDVKM. V was cut by 8 bases and J by 6 bases, with 21 bases left in between. CDR3: CASGSPGTNRDTQYF. CDR3 coding DNA: TGTGCCAGCGGATCCCCCGGAACCAACAGGGATACGCAGTATTTT.

This clone was detected a few times. Other DNA sequences in this sample translate to the same CDR3. The chain couples TRBV2 to TRBJ1-1; no reliable D call. The CDR3 has 11 residues. Germline values: CDR1 SNHLY, CDR2 FYNNEI. V was shortened by 8 bases and J by 1 base, with 5 bases between the two germline ends. CDR3 protein: CASCRNTEAFF. The CDR3 DNA reads TGTGCCAGCTGTAGGAACACTGAAGCTTTCTTT.

The genes are TRBV19 and TRBJ1-1; D is undetermined. CDR3 length: 14 residues. Germline CDR1 LNHDA, CDR2 SQIVND (reference sequence). Trimming removed 1 base at V and 1 base at J, with 7 bases between. The chain's CDR3 is CASSIGPWNTEAFF. DNA of the CDR3: TGTGCCAGTAGTATAGGACCTTGGAACACTGAAGCTTTCTTT.

This sequence joins TRBV28 and TRBJ2-1, with D perhaps matching TRBD1 (6 bases). This CDR3 is built from 15 residues. Trimming took off 2 bases at V and 5 bases at J, with 13 bases between the two ends. Germline V gene lookup returns CDR1 MDHEN and CDR2 SYDVKM. CDR3 DNA: TGTGCCAGCAGTTTAAGGGGGTTCGACCACAATGAGCAGTTCTTC. Its translation is CASSLRGFDHNEQFF.

Comment on this clone: This specimen includes other DNA sequences encoding the same CDR3. The chain joins TRBV27 to TRBJ1-1; no clear D. This CDR3 spans 13 amino acids. Per the germline V gene, CDR1 is MNHEY and CDR2 is SMNVEV (reference sequence). Trimming shortened V by 0 bases and J by 3 bases, and 5 bases separated the two germline ends. The CDR3 is CASSLSRYTEAFF. For the CDR3, the DNA is TGTGCCAGCAGTTTATCACGGTACACTGAAGCTTTCTTT.

The V gene is TRBV5-1, the J gene TRBJ2-5, with D perhaps being TRBD1 or TRBD2 (6 bases each). This CDR3 comprises 13 residues. Per germline, CDR1 SGHRS and CDR2 YFSETQ. V lost 4 bases and J 11 bases, leaving 18 bases between the germline ends. CDR3 amino acids: CASSDGGRGEQYF. CDR3 in DNA: TGCGCCAGCAGCGACGGGGGCCGAGGGGAGCAGTACTTC.

On this clone itself: Other DNA sequences in this specimen translate into the identical CDR3. The chain links TRBV28 to TRBJ1-4, with D possibly being TRBD1 (5 bases). Germline V gene data show CDR1 as MDHEN and CDR2 as SYDVKM. CDR3 length: 14 amino acids. V lost 6 bases, J lost 2 bases, and 10 bases lay in between. This chain's CDR3 is CASSPGTTNEKLFF. The CDR3 DNA reads TGTGCCAGCAGCCCCGGGACCACTAATGAAAAACTGTTTTTT.

In DNA form, the CDR3 reads TGCAGCGTACGGAGGGGGACGGGGATCTCCTACGAGCAGTACTTC. Translated: CSVRRGTGISYEQYF. The rearrangement joins TRBV29-1 to TRBJ2-7; D tentatively reads TRBD1 or TRBD2 (6 bases each). The CDR3 spans 15 residues. Trimming took off 6 bases at V and 0 bases at J, with 18 bases between the two ends. Germline CDR1 reads SQVTM; CDR2 reads ANQGSEA.

This chain links TRBV27 with TRBJ1-6, with D possibly TRBD1 on 5 matching bases. V lost 4 bases and J lost 9, with 16 bases in between. The CDR3 is 15 amino acids. Germline assignment: CDR1 MNHEY and CDR2 SMNVEV (reference sequence). The CDR3 reads CASSSWGVRGSPLHF. The CDR3 DNA reads as TGTGCCAGCAGTTCGTGGGGGGTGAGAGGTTCACCCCTCCACTTT.

The V call is TRBV27, the J call TRBJ2-7; 9 bases are shared with TRBD2. The CDR3 totals 15 residues. Germline-derived CDR1 and CDR2 are MNHEY and SMNVEV (reference sequence). V was clipped by 0 bases and J by 4 bases; unmatched bases: 4. The CDR3 DNA reads TGTGCCAGCAGTTTATCTGTAGCGGGAGTGTACGAGCAGTACTTC. Its protein product is CASSLSVAGVYEQYF.